This T cell receptor beta chain was recovered during a study of cytomegalovirus exposure and HLA in healthy donors. The CDR3 sequence is 15 residues long. Germline V gene sequence: CDR1 MNHNS, CDR2 SASEGT. J was trimmed by 3 bases and V by 5 bases; bases with no gene match: 6. Use of 60 Vbeta and 13 Jbeta primers characterized the PCR. The repertoire was sequenced with immunoSEQ multiplex PCR; TCRdb's copy has only in-frame clones and lacks some. This sample has about 110,000 clones, with 65% to 80% found just once. The sample comprised PBMCs. This TCR came from a male donor in good health and CMV-seronegative. The rearrangement links TRBV6-1 to TRBJ2-1; TRBD1 matches 8 bases. CDR3 bases: TGTGCCAGCAGTAAGACAGGGGCAGACTACAATGAGCAGTTCTTC. This codes for CASSKTGADYNEQFF.